A selection of T cell receptor beta chains follows, all from one sample in a study of cytomegalovirus exposure and HLA in healthy donors. The assay was immunoSEQ multiplex PCR, and TCRdb's table has in-frame clones only and misses some. The table records 150,000 to 200,000 clones, 60% to 85% of them present only once. The sequenced material came from PBMCs. The receptors here all came from a man aged 35 to 55 in good health and CMV-seronegative. Each CDR3 is given with its conserved first and last residue.

J,V,CDR3
TRBJ2-3,TRBV6-4,CASSATGDTQYF
TRBJ2-4,TRBV4-3,CASSQGGVLAKNIQYF
TRBJ1-5,TRBV4-3,CASSLIRNQPQHF
TRBJ1-1,TRBV2,CASIPGLETNTEAFF
TRBJ1-4,TRBV19,CASSINVGSANEKLFF
TRBJ2-1,TRBV23-1,CASSPPGLAGESNEQFF
TRBJ2-5,TRBV5-6,CASSSAGQGGETQYF
TRBJ2-7,TRBV15,CATSRDYPHRDRPYEQYF
TRBJ2-7,TRBV2,CASSELAISYEQYF
TRBJ2-5,TRBV2,CASNARDRGGETQYF
TRBJ2-5,TRBV5-4,CASSLRLAGSETQYF
TRBJ2-7,TRBV7-9,CASSPPGNSYEQYF
TRBJ1-6,TRBV7-9,CASSLAGQPRGSPLHF
TRBJ1-1,TRBV5-1,CASSSTSVTNTEAFF
TRBJ2-2,TRBV4-1,CASSPPGAPGELFF
TRBJ1-2,TRBV9,CASSRAGEGGGYTF
TRBJ2-5,TRBV6-6,CASSLRGGQSETQYF
TRBJ2-5,TRBV4-1,CASSQVKRGVSGETQYF
TRBJ2-7,TRBV6-5,CASSYSDGLAHAEQYF
TRBJ2-3,TRBV18,CASSPYAGYTDTQYF
TRBJ2-2,TRBV21-1,CASIRGIRTGNTGELFF
TRBJ1-1,TRBV7-7,CASSPGTGGEAFF
TRBJ2-5,TRBV5-1,CASSSLGSAGGETQYF
TRBJ1-4,TRBV5-8,CASSKGQGASNEKLFF
TRBJ2-5,TRBV7-8,CASSRLPQETQYF
TRBJ2-7,TRBV4-3,CASSQDRTGGDEQYF
TRBJ1-1,TRBV5-1,CASSLEQGLGEAFF
TRBJ1-2,TRBV5-1,CASSLEGAEVYGYTF
TRBJ2-7,TRBV19,CASSQAASSYEQYF
TRBJ2-2,TRBV5-1,CASSLEGLVFSGELFF
TRBJ2-7,TRBV18,CASSPGTGGFSHEQYF
TRBJ2-7,TRBV7-2,CASSLGAGGDEQYF
TRBJ2-7,TRBV11-2,CASSLGQGAYEQYF
TRBJ2-1,TRBV4-3,CASSQEGLAGRSYNEQFF
TRBJ2-3,TRBV5-1,CASSLGLAGATDTQYF
TRBJ1-1,TRBV18,CASTLSGFGTEAFF
TRBJ2-5,TRBV9,CASSVGTAQETQYF